The following is a T cell receptor (beta chain) sequence with its context. No antigen is known for it. There are no base qualities to consult, and no much larger clone falls within one base. This record comes from a study of read filtering for tumor transcriptome and immune sequencing (dated by TCRdb to the early 2020s). In terms of the full investigation: The cohort was composed of 17 male and roughly 13 female patients, with a mean age of approximately 72 years and an age range of roughly 45 to 85. Using the same bone marrow samples, the study compared TCR repertoires obtained by targeted immune repertoire sequencing with those obtained by bulk whole-transcriptome sequencing. As a main aim, a read-filtering strategy for immune repertoire data was addressed, with the specific question being whether clonotypes supported by a single read should be removed. By revised international staging, about 8 patients were R-ISS I, about 17 were R-ISS II and about seven were R-ISS III. After DNase treatment, whole-transcriptome libraries were prepared using the TruSeq RNA Access Library Prep Kit. TCR-region mapped reads per sample ranged from about 3.5 to 11 million with IR-seq versus only about 75 to 1273 with RNA-seq. The full study reports these points: The sorted CD138-negative fraction was composed of a mixed bone marrow immune population rather than of purified T cells. When single-read clonotypes were removed, the proportions of shared clonotypes in IR-seq and RNA-seq correlated more strongly. Compared with RNA-seq, IR-seq captured clonotypes at much higher depth and more reliably, and a smaller IR-seq throughput was enough to identify most shared clonotypes. In IR-seq, single-read clonotypes were approximately 80% of clonotypes but approximately 3.5% of total reads; in RNA-seq they were roughly three quarters of clonotypes and about 40% of reads.

Trimming removed 6 bases from V and 2 bases from J, leaving 19 bases between the germline ends. CDR1 MNHEY and CDR2 SVGAGI are derived from the germline V gene. Reading from cysteine to phenylalanine, the CDR3 counts 16 amino acids. Only the CDR3 DNA stays, 48 bases, in frame from base 1. Every patient had bone marrow sampled at the time of active disease. Isolation of bone marrow mononuclear cells was performed by Ficoll-Hypaque density gradient centrifugation. To remove myeloma plasma cells, the cells were labeled with CD138 magnetic microbeads on a MACS separator, and CD138-negative cells were then collected by negative selection. The purity of the isolated cells was checked by flow cytometry with CD138 antibodies on an Attune NxT. Total RNA was extracted with TRIzol reagent and quantified with a NanoDrop spectrophotometer. Paired RNA-seq and IR-seq were performed on each patient's CD138-negative bone marrow sample.

Starting from 400 to 450 ng RNA, TCR libraries were constructed with the Immunoverse kit using molecular barcoded adaptors that cover the alpha/delta and beta/gamma chains. The same RNA used for transcriptome sequencing was used for TCR library preparation. TCR libraries were sequenced on an Illumina HiSeq 4000 with 2 x 150 cycles. In the source study's methods: TCR reads were aligned to human V, D, J and C references and assembled into CDR3 clonotypes with MiXCR, including quality filtering and error correction. The tcR package in R was used for analysis of clonotype counts and gene usage diversity. For inspection of raw mapping reads, RNA-seq reads were mapped by STAR aligner version 2.5.3a onto GRCh37 of the human genome. To test how sequencing depth affected the clonotypes detected, IR-seq fastq files were randomly downsampled with Seqtk 1.3. TCRdb reanalyzed the raw reads on its own, using fastp at Q25 for trimming and MiXCR for clone calling, and kept in-frame beta chains. A single entry per CDR3 protein holds the most common genes and DNA from its merged rows. None of the V and J calls come from the authors' own analysis; TCRdb made them. The table for this sample lists approximately 58,000 distinct CDR3 sequences; more than 9% of them were counted only once. The top ten constitute roughly 17% of the sample.

Sequenced sample: a population of CD138-negative cells sorted from bone marrow. This sample's cell subset or site label indicates: bone marrow mononuclear cells depleted of CD138+ plasma/myeloma cells by negative magnetic selection. The rearranged segments are TRBV6-5 and TRBJ1-2, and TRBD1 may be the D gene, going by 6 matching bases. The TCR originated in a donor aged 40 or over with multiple myeloma. The sequenced DNA is TGTGCCAGCAGCCGAAGGACAGTCCTGGGAAACTATGGCTACACCTTC. Translated, it gives CASSRRTVLGNYGYTF.